This entry is about one T cell receptor beta chain. Germline loops: CDR1 SGHKS, CDR2 YYEKEE (reference sequence). This CDR3 is 15 amino acids long. Between the trimmed V and J ends, which lost 4 bases and 1 base, there was a span of 15 bases. These data originate in a study of blood T cell repertoires in COVID-19. Study information: From T cells, B-cell-depleted T cells, or PBMCs came the material, which was cDNA or gDNA.

The data were produced by immunoSEQ multiplex PCR, yet TCRdb's version contains in-frame clones alone and is incomplete. The data contain about 280,000 clones, approximately 83% of them singletons. Sequencing used peripheral blood. The chain has TRBV5-5 and TRBJ2-7, with D maybe TRBD1 (5 bases). The receptor comes from a woman aged 45 to 65 who had recovered from COVID-19. CDR3 DNA sequence: TGTGCCAGCAGCCCTCAGGGCGGTTGGTCCTACGAGCAGTACTTC. Amino acids: CASSPQGGWSYEQYF.